One sample yielded the 17 T cell receptor beta chains listed below, sequenced in a study of cytomegalovirus exposure and HLA in healthy donors. PCR was performed using 60 Vbeta and 13 Jbeta primers. The repertoire was sequenced with immunoSEQ multiplex PCR; TCRdb's copy has only in-frame clones and lacks some. The table lists 100,000 or so clones, roughly 70% of them singletons. The material sequenced was PBMCs. These receptors originate from a man aged 45-65 years in good health and CMV-seronegative.

The chain recombines TRBV29-1 with TRBJ2-4; D possibly corresponds to TRBD1 (6 bases). This CDR3 has 15 residues. Germline lookup yields CDR1 SQVTM and CDR2 ANQGSEA. The V and J ends lost 4 bases and 1 base respectively, with 14 bases between them. CDR3 sequence: CSVAEGGTAKNIQYF. CDR3 bases: TGCAGCGTTGCCGAAGGGGGTACGGCCAAAAACATTCAGTACTTC.

The CDR3 loop is CASRRVQNTEAFF. CDR3 DNA sequence: TGTGCCAGCAGGAGGGTCCAGAACACTGAAGCTTTCTTT. This sequence joins TRBV5-4 and TRBJ1-1; D not certain. The CDR3 covers 13 residues. Germline V gene lookup returns CDR1 SGHNT and CDR2 YYREEE (reference sequence). With 5 bases removed from V and 1 base from J, the gap between germline ends came to 9 bases.

The chain joins TRBV11-3 to TRBJ1-4; 8 bases are a match to TRBD1. Germline trimming cut 2 bases from V and 6 bases from J; bases unmatched to any gene: 2. Germline CDR1 is SGHNT and CDR2 is YENEEA. The CDR3 is 14 residues long. The chain's CDR3 is CASSLQGAYEKLFF. The DNA for the CDR3 is TGTGCCAGCAGCTTACAGGGGGCTTATGAAAAACTGTTTTTT.

This clone was detected a few times. The chain uses TRBV12-5 and TRBJ1-1; D gene uncertain. The V gene lost 7 bases and the J gene lost 4 bases, with 10 bases spanning the gap. Per germline, CDR1 LGHNT and CDR2 FRNRAP. The CDR3 is 12 amino acids. Written as DNA, the CDR3 is TGTGCTAGTGCCCGAGGCTTCACTGAAGCTTTCTTT. Its translation: CASARGFTEAFF.

The J gene is TRBJ1-1, the V gene TRBV25-1; D is perhaps TRBD1 (5 bases). Per germline, CDR1 MGHDK and CDR2 SYGVNS. The length of the CDR3 is 17 residues. With 4 bases removed from V and 0 bases from J, the gap between germline ends came to 18 bases. CDR3 sequence: CASSGAGGAAVNTEAFF. The CDR3 nucleotides read TGTGCCAGCAGTGGAGCAGGAGGGGCCGCCGTGAACACTGAAGCTTTCTTT.

This clone showed up just once. This chain uses TRBV11-3 with TRBJ2-2; D possibly corresponds to TRBD1 (6 bases). The CDR3 has 14 amino acids. V lost 0 bases, J lost 6 bases, and 8 bases lay in between. CDR1 and CDR2 from the germline V gene are SGHNT and YENEEA. CDR3 bases: TGTGCCAGCAGCTTAGATCCAGGGGCCGGGGAGCTGTTTTTT. It yields the protein CASSLDPGAGELFF.

The J gene is TRBJ2-7, the V gene TRBV5-1; 9 bases are a match to TRBD2. V trimming: 6 bases; J trimming: 5 bases; junction bases outside the gene matches: 9. The CDR3 contains 14 residues. The germline CDR1 and CDR2 sequences are SGHRS and YFSETQ. The CDR3 DNA reads as TGCGCCAGCAACCCCGGCGGGGGGGTCCACGAGCAGTACTTC. Amino acids: CASNPGGGVHEQYF.

This clone was found a few times. The rearrangement uses TRBV7-8 and TRBJ2-6; 10 nucleotides line up with TRBD2. Trimming cost V 5 bases and J 2 bases; bases outside gene matches: 6. Germline CDR1 and CDR2: SGHVS and FQNEAQ. The CDR3 runs 17 residues. CDR3 in DNA: TGTGCCAGCAGCCCGGGACTAGCGTTGACTGGGGCCAACGTCCTGACTTTC. This gives the protein CASSPGLALTGANVLTF.

The chain carries TRBV18 and TRBJ2-1; 9 bases align to TRBD2. The CDR3 runs to 15 residues. Germline values: CDR1 KGHSH, CDR2 LQKENI. J lost 3 bases, V lost 0 bases, and 0 bases had no gene match. The DNA of the CDR3 is TGTGCCAGCTCACCACCGCGGGGGGGCTACAATGAGCAGTTCTTC. Protein sequence: CASSPPRGGYNEQFF.

This chain links TRBV20-1 with TRBJ2-1; 7 bases agree with TRBD2. Germline CDR1 reads DFQATT; CDR2 reads SNEGSKA (reference sequence). The CDR3 has 11 amino acids. CDR3 sequence (DNA): TGCAGGGCTTGGGGGGGGGATGAGCAGTTCTTC. It codes for CRAWGGDEQFF.

Notes on this clone: At one end, the junction sequence differs from germline, possibly due to a read error. The chain couples TRBV7-9 to TRBJ2-5; TRBD1 matches 7 bases. This CDR3 contains 12 residues. Germline lookup yields CDR1 SEHNR and CDR2 FQNEAQ (reference sequence). The DNA of the CDR3 is TGTTCCAGCAGCTTAGGTGAGGGGGCGGTGTACTTC. This encodes CSSSLGEGAVYF.

The chain combines TRBV9 with TRBJ2-3; no definite D call. Germline V gene sequence: CDR1 SGDLS, CDR2 YYNGEE. There are 13 residues in the CDR3. Trimming cost V 4 bases and J 6 bases, with 12 bases left between them. CDR3 sequence: CASSPPTSDTQYF. In DNA, the CDR3 is TGTGCCAGCAGCCCCCCCACATCTGATACGCAGTATTTT.

This chain uses TRBV4-1 with TRBJ2-3; the match to TRBD2 covers 9 bases. With 6 bases clipped from V and 1 base from J, the junction kept 8 bases outside the gene matches. CDR3 length equals 16 residues. Germline CDR1 reads MGHRA; CDR2 reads YSYEKL. CDR3 in DNA: TGCGCCAGCAGTCGCAACGCGGGGGGGCGCACAGATACGCAGTATTTT. It codes for CASSRNAGGRTDTQYF.

This chain links TRBV6-1 with TRBJ2-7; D possibly corresponds to TRBD1 (6 bases). The length of the CDR3 is 17 residues. Trimming removed 4 bases at V and 6 bases at J, with 25 bases between. Germline-derived CDR1 and CDR2 are MNHNS and SASEGT. The CDR3 nucleotides read TGTGCCAGCAGTGTCACCCTCGGCCCCCTCCGAGGGGGCGAGCAGTACTTC. Translating it yields CASSVTLGPLRGGEQYF.

A few counts support this clone. The V call is TRBV30, the J call TRBJ2-2; D gene uncertain. V shed 4 bases and J shed 0 bases, with 9 bases lying between them. This CDR3 region has 14 residues. Germline assignment: CDR1 GTSNPN and CDR2 SVGIG (reference sequence). Here the CDR3 reads CAWINFANTGELFF. CDR3 nucleotide sequence: TGTGCCTGGATCAACTTCGCGAACACCGGGGAGCTGTTTTTT. The variable domain in full, completed from reference TRBV30 and TRBJ2-2, reads SQTIHQWPATLVQPVGSPLSLECTVEGTSNPNLYWYRQAAGRGLQLLFYSVGIGQISSEVPQNLSASRPQDRQFILSSKKLLLSDSGFYLCAWINFANTGELFFGEGSRLTVL.

This clone occurred a few times. The rearrangement joins TRBV5-1 to TRBJ1-3; maybe TRBD1 (5 bases). In germline, CDR1 is SGHRS, CDR2 YFSETQ. This CDR3 comprises 15 residues. V shed 4 bases and J shed 2 bases, with 13 bases lying between them. In DNA form, the CDR3 reads TGCGCCAGCAGCCCGGACAACTTTGCTGGAAACACCATATATTTT. Protein: CASSPDNFAGNTIYF.

This rearrangement joins TRBV6-6 to TRBJ2-7, with 7 bases identical to TRBD2. The CDR3 spans 12 residues. Germline CDR1 MNHNY, CDR2 SVGAGI (reference sequence). J lost 7 bases, V lost 9 bases, and 9 bases had no gene match. In DNA form, the CDR3 reads TGTGCCAGTGGGGCGGCTAGCGGTGAGCAGTACTTC. Translated, it gives CASGAASGEQYF.